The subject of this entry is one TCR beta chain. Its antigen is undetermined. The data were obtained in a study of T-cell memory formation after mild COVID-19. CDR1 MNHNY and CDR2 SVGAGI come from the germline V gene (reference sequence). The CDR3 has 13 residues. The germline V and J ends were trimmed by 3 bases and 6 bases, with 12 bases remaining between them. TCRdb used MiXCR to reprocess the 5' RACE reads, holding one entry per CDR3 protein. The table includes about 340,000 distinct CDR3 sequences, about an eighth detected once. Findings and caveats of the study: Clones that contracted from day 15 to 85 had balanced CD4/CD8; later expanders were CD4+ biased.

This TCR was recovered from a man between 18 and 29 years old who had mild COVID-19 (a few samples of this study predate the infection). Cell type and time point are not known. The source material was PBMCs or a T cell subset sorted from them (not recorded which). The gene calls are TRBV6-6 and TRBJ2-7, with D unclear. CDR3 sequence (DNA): TGTGCCAGCAGTTATACCGTGGCAGGCGAGCAGTACTTC. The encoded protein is CASSYTVAGEQYF.